These T cell receptor beta chains were read from a single sample in a study of OX40 agonist ivuxolimab in advanced cancers. Sequencing used immunoSEQ multiplex PCR; TCRdb keeps in-frame clones, though not all of them. The top ten clones hold 0.25% to 0.3% of a sample with tens of thousands of clones, about 88% of them seen once. Here the sequenced sample was CD4+ or CD8+ T cells sorted from blood, taken in a trial of the OX40 agonist ivuxolimab. The receptor set was obtained from an adult with an advanced solid tumor such as melanoma, head and neck, liver or kidney cancer. Each CDR3 is given without its conserved first and last residue.

>TRBV6-1
ASEGGVTYEQY
>TRBV7-6
ASSLGLAGTDTQY
>TRBV10-3
AISGSSRNDNEQF
>TRBV14
ASSQVQGSYVPSEKLF
>TRBV9
ASSVAPETFSYEQY
>TRBV7-9
ASSPRAGNTDTQY
>TRBV5-1
ASSFVGASGLYNEQF
>TRBV14
ASSQEVGNTIY
>TRBV5-4
ASSPGLAGEETQY
>TRBV7-9
ASSPITRYNEQF
>TRBV18
ASLTGGGDTQY
>TRBV10-2
ASSEGHLNEKLF
>TRBV19
ATDLVGYSNQPQH
>TRBV12-5
ASGLAGTSGSPETQY
>TRBV4-1
ASSQDPWGSGANVLT
>TRBV7-9
ASSPFYEQY
>TRBV5-1
ASRRGQGSEQF
>TRBV5-1
ASSLTSTGANVLT
>TRBV4-2
ASSQDLALREQY
>TRBV6-6
ASSYEGGSGANVLT
>TRBV29-1
SVRGIPSGANVLT
>TRBV19
ASSEDRGHNKPQH
>TRBV27
ASSLSAPTSGGSYEQY
>TRBV27
ASRGRGQGNYGYT
>TRBV6-5
ASSYTSGYEQY
>TRBV4-1
ASSQDRGQGQDTQY
>TRBV6-1
ASKAAGLLLQY
>TRBV5-4
ASSLRGPVANEQF
>TRBV5-4
ASSLSVGSGSLNSYNEQF
>TRBV27
ASWDGLSNQPQH
>TRBV7-2
ASSPRTAPYGYT
>TRBV5-1
ASSLTRRTDTQY
>TRBV10-2
ASSGVIGTDTQY
>TRBV7-2
ASSLIAGFGEQF
>TRBV13
ASSLKQRQPQH
>TRBV2
ASRVYEDQPQH
>TRBV6-6
ASTGGSTDTQY
>TRBV28
ASRAPSGIIDEQY
>TRBV10-2
ASSDPSEDTQY
>TRBV20-1
SAPPLATQY
>TRBV11-3
ASSEQGVTDTQY
>TRBV19
ASSIAGYNQPQH
>TRBV10-3
AITSLAGGEAYEQY
>TRBV4-1
ASSLGQEKETQY
>TRBV18
ASSWVDRPYQETQY
>TRBV27
ASSLRPGYEQY
>TRBV5-1
ASRDGGGGTEAF
>TRBV9
ASRVLDVGTDYYGYT
>TRBV11-2
ASSQQTSGTYEQY
>TRBV7-9
ASSSGQVYSNQPQH